This TCR beta chain was observed in a study of metastatic and nonmetastatic thyroid tumors. This CDR3 comprises 14 residues. The V gene's germline CDR1 is DFQATT and CDR2 SNEGSKA (reference sequence). Deletions cut 4 bases from V and 0 bases from J, with 10 bases between. Using MiXCR, TCRdb reanalyzed the PCR reads. The table has around 50,000 clones, over 20% seen once; the top ten hold approximately 3.6%. Prior to thyroid surgery, none of the patients had received any treatment. This clone occurred many times. The chain is built from TRBV20-1 and TRBJ2-1; D tentatively fits TRBD1 or TRBD2 (5 bases each). Sequencing used blood. The sequence was collected from a male donor with papillary thyroid cancer or a benign thyroid nodule (not recorded which). Some clones in this sample may be carry-over from other donors' samples. The CDR3 is CSAKLGRSYNEQFF. CDR3 DNA sequence: TGCAGTGCTAAGCTGGGACGCTCCTACAATGAGCAGTTCTTC.